A selection of T cell receptor beta chains follows, all from one sample in a study of T-cell reconstitution after alpha-beta-depleted transplantation in children. TCRdb passed the PCR reads through MiXCR, listing each CDR3 protein once. Among about 1,000,000 distinct CDR3 sequences listed, roughly 29% were seen once. The sequencing used PBMCs, mostly from graft donor cells, collected 360 days after TCRalphabeta/CD19-depleted stem cell transplant. Receptor source: a boy in the first two years of life who had a stem cell transplant for SCID, so the T cells may come from the graft donor. Each CDR3 is given with its conserved first and last residue. D genes are given only for firm matches. The size entry is marked missing in some rows and otherwise reads once, few, many or a size class.

CASSYLGEEQFF TGTGCCAGCAGTTACCTGGGGGAGGAGCAGTTCTTC . . TRBJ2-1 TRBV6-5
CASSSALGWADQETQYF TGTGCCAGCAGTTCTGCCCTGGGATGGGCAGACCAAGAGACCCAGTACTTC . . TRBJ2-5 TRBV28
CASSPPSAETQYF TGTGCCAGCAGCCCACCGTCAGCGGAGACCCAGTACTTC . . TRBJ2-5 TRBV5-6
CASSLGVSGTGELFF TGTGCCAGCAGCCTAGGGGTGTCCGGCACCGGGGAGCTGTTTTTT . . TRBJ2-2 TRBV12-3/TRBV12-4
CASSLGDRIKNIQYF TGTGCCAGCAGCTTAGGCGACAGGATCAAAAACATTCAGTACTTC . . TRBJ2-4 TRBV13
CSARSGLGVSYEQYF TGCAGTGCTAGAAGTGGACTAGGAGTTTCGTACGAGCAGTACTTC . TRBD2 TRBJ2-7 TRBV20-1
CASSKGTLNTEAFF TGTGCCAGCAGCAAGGGGACCCTGAACACTGAAGCTTTCTTT few . TRBJ1-1 TRBV6-5
CASSQAGGVVNTEAFF TGTGCCAGCAGCCAAGCAGGGGGAGTGGTGAACACTGAAGCTTTCTTT . TRBD1 TRBJ1-1 TRBV3-1
CASSSGQGLTDTQYF TGCGCCAGCAGCTCGGGACAGGGCCTCACAGATACGCAGTATTTT few TRBD1 TRBJ2-3 TRBV5-1
CAWSVTQREAFF TGTGCCTGGAGTGTAACGCAGCGGGAAGCTTTCTTT few . TRBJ1-1 TRBV30
CASSPGTEKNEKLFF TGCGCCAGCAGCCCTGGGACAGAAAAAAATGAAAAACTGTTTTTT few TRBD1 TRBJ1-4 TRBV5-1
CASSLDPSRSTDTQYF TGTGCCAGCAGCTTGGACCCTTCTAGGAGCACAGATACGCAGTATTTT few . TRBJ2-3 TRBV7-8
CASSEGFGQGAEAFF TGTGCCAGCAGTGAAGGCTTCGGACAGGGGGCTGAAGCTTTCTTT . TRBD1 TRBJ1-1 TRBV2
CATSDPGTTTDTQYF TGTGCCACCAGTGATCCCGGGACTACCACAGATACGCAGTATTTT . TRBD2 TRBJ2-3 TRBV24-1
CASSRLAPSSYNEQFF TGTGCCAGCAGTCGTTTAGCGCCTAGCTCCTACAATGAGCAGTTCTTC few . TRBJ2-1 TRBV12-3/TRBV12-4
CAVGQGTPYEQYF TGTGCCGTAGGACAGGGCACCCCCTACGAGCAGTACTTC . TRBD1 TRBJ2-7 TRBV10-3
CSVGPTHEQFF TGCAGCGTTGGGCCCACTCATGAGCAGTTCTTC . . TRBJ2-1 TRBV29-1
CSASGGPNEKLFF TGCAGTGCTAGTGGGGGCCCTAATGAAAAACTGTTTTTT few . TRBJ1-4 TRBV20-1
CASSLVAGGAYNEQFF TGCGCCAGCAGCTTGGTTGCGGGGGGGGCCTACAATGAGCAGTTCTTC . TRBD2 TRBJ2-1 TRBV5-1
CASSLIAGGRYNEQFF TGTGCCAGCAGCTTAATAGCGGGGGGCAGATACAATGAGCAGTTCTTC few TRBD2 TRBJ2-1 TRBV7-2
CASSLRPGPQETQYF TGTGCCAGCAGTTTAAGGCCAGGACCACAAGAGACCCAGTACTTC . . TRBJ2-5 TRBV12-3/TRBV12-4
CASSPWAGRNTEAFF TGTGCCAGCTCACCATGGGCAGGGAGGAACACTGAAGCTTTCTTT . . TRBJ1-1 TRBV18
CASSLVRGPQYEQYF TGCGCCAGCAGCTTGGTTAGGGGCCCTCAATACGAGCAGTACTTC once . TRBJ2-7 TRBV5-1
CASSLGPGRGYTF TGCGCCAGCAGCTTGGGGCCCGGCCGGGGCTACACCTTC . . TRBJ1-2 TRBV5-1
CASSSQRGAYEQYF TGTGCCAGCAGCTCACAGCGGGGGGCCTACGAGCAGTACTTC few TRBD2 TRBJ2-7 TRBV7-2
CASSHHFISNEQFF TGTGCCAGCAGCCATCATTTTATAAGCAATGAGCAGTTCTTC few . TRBJ2-1 TRBV7-2
CASSLRQGFYNEQFF TGTGCCAGCAGCTTGAGGCAGGGATTCTACAATGAGCAGTTCTTC . . TRBJ2-1 TRBV5-5
CASSLYGGVSNIQYF TGCGCCAGCAGCTTGTACGGCGGGGTATCGAACATTCAGTACTTC few . TRBJ2-4 TRBV5-1
CASSQDEKDTLQGETQYF TGCGCCAGCAGCCAAGATGAGAAGGATACCCTTCAAGGGGAGACCCAGTACTTC . . TRBJ2-5 TRBV4-1
CASRVAGGPTGELFF TGTGCCAGCAGGGTAGCGGGGGGCCCCACCGGGGAGCTGTTTTTT few TRBD2 TRBJ2-2 TRBV12-3/TRBV12-4
CASSLAGKLFF TGTGCCAGCAGCTTAGCGGGGAAACTGTTTTTT few . TRBJ1-4 TRBV7-9
CASRAGTGGHQPQHF TGCGCCAGCAGAGCCGGGACAGGGGGTCATCAGCCCCAGCATTTT . TRBD1 TRBJ1-5 TRBV10-2
CASSPDTSGITDTQYF TGCGCCAGCAGCCCGGACACAAGCGGGATCACAGATACGCAGTATTTT few TRBD2 TRBJ2-3 TRBV4-1
CASSQDPVETQYF TGTGCCAGCAGCCAAGACCCAGTAGAGACCCAGTACTTC . . TRBJ2-5 TRBV3-1
CSADSGLLNTEAFF TGCAGTGCCGACTCGGGACTCTTGAACACTGAAGCTTTCTTT . . TRBJ1-1 TRBV20-1
CASSRDRGRDLHSPLHF TGTGCCAGCAGTCGGGACAGGGGGCGCGATTTGCACTCACCCCTCCACTTT . TRBD1 TRBJ1-6 TRBV28
CASSTQGSYNEQFF TGTGCCAGCAGTACACAGGGATCCTACAATGAGCAGTTCTTC . . TRBJ2-1 TRBV12-3/TRBV12-4
CASSFQGTNEKLFF TGTGCCAGCAGCTTCCAGGGGACGAATGAAAAACTGTTTTTT few . TRBJ1-4 TRBV7-9
CSVRRYRGESYEQYF TGCAGCGTCCGACGATACAGGGGGGAGTCCTACGAGCAGTACTTC . TRBD1 TRBJ2-7 TRBV29-1
CASSRETSGYEQYF TGTGCCAGCAGCCGGGAGACTAGCGGCTACGAGCAGTACTTC few TRBD2 TRBJ2-7 TRBV4-2
CASSRDRSETQYF TGTGCCAGCTCACGGGACCGCTCAGAGACCCAGTACTTC few . TRBJ2-5 TRBV18
CASSLHPDRTSDSPLHF TGCGCCAGCAGCTTGCATCCGGACAGGACGTCCGATTCACCCCTCCACTTT . TRBD1 TRBJ1-6 TRBV5-1
CATSLHGGNTIYF TGTGCCACCAGTCTTCACGGCGGAAACACCATATATTTT . . TRBJ1-3 TRBV15
CASSFWVFSSPLHF TGTGCCAGCAGTTTCTGGGTTTTTAGTTCACCCCTCCACTTT many . TRBJ1-6 TRBV28
CSASTVNTEAFF TGCAGCGCCTCGACAGTGAACACTGAAGCTTTCTTT few . TRBJ1-1 TRBV29-1
CSASLAGAPRDYNEQFF TGCAGTGCCAGTCTAGCGGGGGCTCCTCGGGACTACAATGAGCAGTTCTTC few TRBD2 TRBJ2-1 TRBV20-1
CASSLLSASTDTQYF TGCGCCAGCAGCTTGCTATCTGCTAGCACAGATACGCAGTATTTT . . TRBJ2-3 TRBV5-1
CSVEKDGLAKNIQYF TGCAGCGTTGAGAAGGACGGATTAGCCAAAAACATTCAGTACTTC . . TRBJ2-4 TRBV29-1
CASSVAPGVYEQYF TGTGCCAGCAGCGTTGCGCCAGGCGTCTACGAGCAGTACTTC . . TRBJ2-7 TRBV9
CASSPRALGSGWVDGYTF TGTGCCAGCAGCCCCCGGGCCTTAGGGTCAGGGTGGGTCGATGGCTACACCTTC few . TRBJ1-2 TRBV9
CASSLEWGDNEQFF TGCGCCAGCAGCTTGGAATGGGGGGACAATGAGCAGTTCTTC . . TRBJ2-1 TRBV5-1
CASSPKGVGGQEQFF TGTGCCAGCTCACCAAAGGGCGTAGGGGGGCAGGAGCAGTTCTTC . . TRBJ2-1 TRBV18
CATSRERSGSSDTQYF TGTGCCACCAGCAGAGAGCGGTCAGGGAGCTCTGATACGCAGTATTTT . . TRBJ2-3 TRBV15